The rows below give T cell receptor beta chains drawn from one sample of a study of blood T cell repertoires in COVID-19. TCRdb's copy holds only in-frame clones and misses some; the assay was immunoSEQ multiplex PCR. The repertoire holds 300,000 to 450,000 clones, with more than 75% as singletons. Input material: PBMCs or T cells enriched from blood (not recorded which). The receptors derive from a middle-aged man in a cohort exposed to, infected with or recovered from COVID-19 (not recorded which). The CDR3 runs from the conserved cysteine through the conserved F or W. The order of the fields is clone size, D gene, J gene, V gene, CDR3 protein, CDR3 DNA. A D gene is named only where the DNA matches it firmly. Some rows mark clone size as missing; the rest say once, few, many or name a class of expanded clone.

clone size: NA
D gene: TRBD1
J gene: TRBJ1-1
V gene: TRBV2
CDR3 protein: CATQDRRNTEAFF
CDR3 DNA: TGTGCCACCCAGGACAGGAGGAACACTGAAGCTTTCTTT

clone size: NA
D gene: TRBD2
J gene: TRBJ2-1
V gene: TRBV3-1/TRBV3-2
CDR3 protein: CASSQDLQREGLEKFF
CDR3 DNA: TGTGCCAGCAGCCAAGATTTACAGCGGGAGGGCCTTGAGAAGTTCTTC

clone size: once
D gene: TRBD2
J gene: TRBJ2-3
V gene: TRBV3-1/TRBV3-2
CDR3 protein: CASSQGTVAGGHWGTQYF
CDR3 DNA: TGTGCCAGCAGCCAGGGGACGGTCGCGGGAGGTCACTGGGGTACGCAGTATTTT

clone size: NA
D gene: NA
J gene: TRBJ2-5
V gene: TRBV18
CDR3 protein: CASSQAVQETQYF
CDR3 DNA: TGTGCCAGCTCACAAGCGGTCCAAGAGACCCAGTACTTC

clone size: once
D gene: NA
J gene: TRBJ1-5
V gene: TRBV27
CDR3 protein: CASSQWGVAAQPQHF
CDR3 DNA: TGTGCCAGCAGCCAATGGGGGGTGGCGGCTCAGCCCCAGCATTTT

clone size: NA
D gene: TRBD1
J gene: TRBJ2-7
V gene: TRBV30
CDR3 protein: CAWSAGTGVYEQYF
CDR3 DNA: TGTGCCTGGAGTGCAGGGACAGGAGTCTACGAGCAGTACTTC

clone size: NA
D gene: NA
J gene: TRBJ2-1
V gene: TRBV27
CDR3 protein: CASSPDSSSYNEQFF
CDR3 DNA: TGTGCCAGCAGCCCTGACAGTAGCTCCTACAATGAGCAGTTCTTC

clone size: NA
D gene: TRBD1
J gene: TRBJ2-3
V gene: TRBV6-4
CDR3 protein: CASRYRDRGTDTQYF
CDR3 DNA: TGTGCCAGCAGATACCGGGACAGGGGAACAGATACGCAGTATTTT

clone size: NA
D gene: NA
J gene: TRBJ1-5
V gene: TRBV15
CDR3 protein: CATSLRGENSNQPQHF
CDR3 DNA: TGTGCCACCAGCCTCCGGGGGGAGAATAGCAATCAGCCCCAGCATTTT

clone size: NA
D gene: TRBD1
J gene: TRBJ1-6
V gene: TRBV4-2
CDR3 protein: CASSPGQVYNSPLHF
CDR3 DNA: TGTGCCAGCAGCCCCGGACAGGTCTATAATTCACCCCTCCACTTT

clone size: NA
D gene: NA
J gene: TRBJ1-1
V gene: TRBV5-1
CDR3 protein: CASSLTGKGNTEAFF
CDR3 DNA: TGCGCCAGCAGCTTGACAGGGAAGGGAAACACTGAAGCTTTCTTT

clone size: NA
D gene: NA
J gene: TRBJ1-5
V gene: TRBV7-9
CDR3 protein: CAGQTDNQPQHF
CDR3 DNA: TGTGCCGGACAGACAGACAATCAGCCCCAGCATTTT

clone size: NA
D gene: TRBD1
J gene: TRBJ2-3
V gene: TRBV11-2
CDR3 protein: CASSLIRDRVTDTQYF
CDR3 DNA: TGTGCCAGCAGCTTGATCCGGGACAGGGTCACAGATACGCAGTATTTT

clone size: NA
D gene: NA
J gene: TRBJ1-2
V gene: TRBV2
CDR3 protein: CASSAGTSNYGYTF
CDR3 DNA: TGTGCCAGCAGCGCCGGGACATCGAACTATGGCTACACCTTC

clone size: NA
D gene: NA
J gene: TRBJ2-1
V gene: TRBV5-1
CDR3 protein: CASFERFYNEQFF
CDR3 DNA: TGCGCCAGCTTCGAGCGGTTCTACAATGAGCAGTTCTTC

clone size: NA
D gene: NA
J gene: TRBJ2-3
V gene: TRBV5-1
CDR3 protein: CASRSDLSTDTQYF
CDR3 DNA: TGCGCCAGCAGGAGCGACCTTAGCACAGATACGCAGTATTTT

clone size: NA
D gene: NA
J gene: TRBJ1-1
V gene: TRBV20-1
CDR3 protein: CSATTGTEAFF
CDR3 DNA: TGCAGTGCAACTACAGGGACGGAAGCTTTCTTT

clone size: NA
D gene: TRBD1
J gene: TRBJ2-1
V gene: TRBV5-1
CDR3 protein: CASSFPGTGIYNEQFF
CDR3 DNA: TGCGCCAGCAGCTTTCCTGGGACAGGGATCTACAATGAGCAGTTCTTC

clone size: NA
D gene: NA
J gene: TRBJ2-3
V gene: TRBV11-2
CDR3 protein: CASSLDRFRPDTQYF
CDR3 DNA: TGTGCCAGCAGCTTAGATCGGTTTCGTCCAGATACGCAGTATTTT

clone size: NA
D gene: TRBD1
J gene: TRBJ1-5
V gene: TRBV2
CDR3 protein: CASSEGRTGGAAHNQPQHF
CDR3 DNA: TGTGCCAGCAGTGAAGGGAGGACAGGGGGCGCCGCACACAATCAGCCCCAGCATTTT

clone size: NA
D gene: NA
J gene: TRBJ1-2
V gene: TRBV27
CDR3 protein: CASSLGGAGSGYTF
CDR3 DNA: TGTGCCAGCAGTTTAGGGGGTGCGGGATCCGGCTACACCTTC

clone size: NA
D gene: NA
J gene: TRBJ1-1
V gene: TRBV19
CDR3 protein: CASSQVINTEAFF
CDR3 DNA: TGTGCCAGTAGTCAGGTAATCAACACTGAAGCTTTCTTT

clone size: NA
D gene: NA
J gene: TRBJ2-3
V gene: TRBV6-2/TRBV6-3
CDR3 protein: CASSFQTDTQYF
CDR3 DNA: TGTGCCAGCAGTTTTCAGACAGATACGCAGTATTTT

clone size: once
D gene: NA
J gene: TRBJ2-1
V gene: TRBV7-2
CDR3 protein: CASSLNPGGNEQFF
CDR3 DNA: TGTGCCAGCAGCTTAAACCCCGGGGGAAATGAGCAGTTCTTC

clone size: NA
D gene: NA
J gene: TRBJ2-1
V gene: TRBV11-2
CDR3 protein: CASRRAESSYNEQFF
CDR3 DNA: TGTGCCAGCCGGCGCGCGGAGAGCTCCTACAATGAGCAGTTCTTC